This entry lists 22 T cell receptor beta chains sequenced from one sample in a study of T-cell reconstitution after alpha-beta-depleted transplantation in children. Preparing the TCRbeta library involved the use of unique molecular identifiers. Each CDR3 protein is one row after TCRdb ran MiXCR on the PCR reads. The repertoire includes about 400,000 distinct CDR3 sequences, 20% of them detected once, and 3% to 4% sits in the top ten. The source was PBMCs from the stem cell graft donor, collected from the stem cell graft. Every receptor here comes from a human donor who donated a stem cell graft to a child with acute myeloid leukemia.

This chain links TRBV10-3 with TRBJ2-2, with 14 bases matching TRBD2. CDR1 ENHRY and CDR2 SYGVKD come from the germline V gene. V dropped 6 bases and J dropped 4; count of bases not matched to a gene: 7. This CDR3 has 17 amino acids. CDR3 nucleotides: TGTGCCATCAGCTATCGGGGACTAGCGGGAGTCACCGGGGAGCTGTTTTTT. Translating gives CAISYRGLAGVTGELFF.

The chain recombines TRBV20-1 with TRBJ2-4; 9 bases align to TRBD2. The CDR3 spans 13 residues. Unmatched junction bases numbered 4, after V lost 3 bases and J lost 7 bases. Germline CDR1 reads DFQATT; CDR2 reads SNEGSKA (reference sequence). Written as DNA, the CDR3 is TGCAGTGCTAGGGTAGCGGGAGTGAACATTCAGTACTTC. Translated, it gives CSARVAGVNIQYF.

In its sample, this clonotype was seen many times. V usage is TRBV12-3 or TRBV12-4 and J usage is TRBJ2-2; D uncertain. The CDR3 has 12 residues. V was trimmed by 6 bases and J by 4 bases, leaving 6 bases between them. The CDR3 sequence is CASSQSTGELFF. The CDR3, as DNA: TGTGCCAGCAGCCAGTCCACCGGGGAGCTGTTTTTT.

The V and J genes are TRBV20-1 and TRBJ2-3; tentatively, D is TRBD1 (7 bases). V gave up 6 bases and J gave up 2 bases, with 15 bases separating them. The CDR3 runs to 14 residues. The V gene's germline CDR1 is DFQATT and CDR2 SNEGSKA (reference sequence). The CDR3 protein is CSAGGGADTDTQYF. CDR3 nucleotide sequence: TGCAGTGCCGGAGGGGGCGCTGACACAGATACGCAGTATTTT.

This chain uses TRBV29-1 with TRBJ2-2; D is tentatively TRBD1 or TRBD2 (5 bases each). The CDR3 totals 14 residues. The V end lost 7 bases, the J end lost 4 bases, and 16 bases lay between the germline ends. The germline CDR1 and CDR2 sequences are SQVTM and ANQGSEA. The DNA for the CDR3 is TGCAGCGCTACCGTGGGGACGGTCACCGGGGAGCTGTTTTTT. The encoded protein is CSATVGTVTGELFF.

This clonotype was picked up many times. The CDR3 coding sequence is TGCAGTGCTAGTCGGGAGGGCTCCTACAATGAGCAGTTCTTC. As protein: CSASREGSYNEQFF. The chain links TRBV20-1 to TRBJ2-1; 8 nucleotides align to TRBD2. The V and J ends lost 3 bases and 0 bases, in that order; junction bases with no gene match: 1. CDR3 length equals 14 residues. Germline loops: CDR1 DFQATT, CDR2 SNEGSKA (reference sequence).

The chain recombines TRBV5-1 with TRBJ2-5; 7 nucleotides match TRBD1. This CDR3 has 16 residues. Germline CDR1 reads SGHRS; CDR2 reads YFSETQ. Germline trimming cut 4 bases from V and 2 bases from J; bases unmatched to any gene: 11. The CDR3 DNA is TGCGCCAGCAGCGCGACAGGGATTGGGTTGCAAGAGACCCAGTACTTC. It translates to CASSATGIGLQETQYF.

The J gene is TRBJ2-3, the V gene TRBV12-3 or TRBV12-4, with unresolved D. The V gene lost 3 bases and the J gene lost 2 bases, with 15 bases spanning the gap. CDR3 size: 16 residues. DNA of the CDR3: TGTGCCAGCAGTTTTTCCGCAACCGGGTCCACAGATACGCAGTATTTT. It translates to CASSFSATGSTDTQYF.

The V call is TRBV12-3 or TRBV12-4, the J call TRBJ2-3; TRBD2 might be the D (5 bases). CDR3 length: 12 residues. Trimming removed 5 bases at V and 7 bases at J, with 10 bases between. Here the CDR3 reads CASSPAGNTQYF. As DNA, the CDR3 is TGTGCCAGCAGTCCCGCCGGGAATACGCAGTATTTT.

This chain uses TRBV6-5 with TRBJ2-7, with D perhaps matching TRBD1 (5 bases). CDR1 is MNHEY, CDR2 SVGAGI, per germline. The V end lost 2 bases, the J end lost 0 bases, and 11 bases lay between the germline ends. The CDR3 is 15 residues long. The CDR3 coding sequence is TGTGCCAGCAGTTACGCTCGACAGAGCTCCTACGAGCAGTACTTC. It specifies CASSYARQSSYEQYF.

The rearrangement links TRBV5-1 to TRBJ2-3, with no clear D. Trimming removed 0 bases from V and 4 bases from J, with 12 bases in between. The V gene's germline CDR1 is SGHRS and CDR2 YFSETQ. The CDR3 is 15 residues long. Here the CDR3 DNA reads TGCGCCAGCAGCTTGGTCGCAACAAAGGCAGATACGCAGTATTTT. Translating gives CASSLVATKADTQYF.

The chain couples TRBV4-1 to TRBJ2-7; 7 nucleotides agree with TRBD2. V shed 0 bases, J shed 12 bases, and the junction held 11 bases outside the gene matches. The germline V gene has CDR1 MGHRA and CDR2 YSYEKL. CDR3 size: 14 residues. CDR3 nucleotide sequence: TGCGCCAGCAGCCAAGACGTGCGGGAGAAAATGGGGTACTTC. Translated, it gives CASSQDVREKMGYF.

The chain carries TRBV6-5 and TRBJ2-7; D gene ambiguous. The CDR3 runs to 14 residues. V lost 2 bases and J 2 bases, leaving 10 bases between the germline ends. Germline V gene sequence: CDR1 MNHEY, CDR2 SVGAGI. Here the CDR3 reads CASSYNTATYEQYF. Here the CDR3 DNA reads TGTGCCAGCAGTTACAACACGGCCACCTACGAGCAGTACTTC.

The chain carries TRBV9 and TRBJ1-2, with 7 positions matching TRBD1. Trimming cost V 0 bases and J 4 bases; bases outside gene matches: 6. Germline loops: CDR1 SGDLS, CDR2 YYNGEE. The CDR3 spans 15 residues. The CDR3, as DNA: TGTGCCAGCAGCGTAGCCCTAGGACAGGCCTATGGCTACACCTTC. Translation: CASSVALGQAYGYTF. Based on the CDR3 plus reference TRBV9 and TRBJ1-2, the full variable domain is DSGVTQTPKHLITATGQRVTLRCSPRSGDLSVYWYQQSLDQGLQFLIQYYNGEERAKGNILERFSAQQFPDLHSELNLSSLELGDSALYFCASSVALGQAYGYTFGSGTRLTVV.

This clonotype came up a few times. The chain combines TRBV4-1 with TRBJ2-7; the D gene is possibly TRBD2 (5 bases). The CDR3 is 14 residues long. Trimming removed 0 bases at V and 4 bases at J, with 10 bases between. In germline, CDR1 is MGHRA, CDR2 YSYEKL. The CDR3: CASSQDTPGYEQYF. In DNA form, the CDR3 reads TGCGCCAGCAGCCAAGACACCCCGGGGTACGAGCAGTACTTC.

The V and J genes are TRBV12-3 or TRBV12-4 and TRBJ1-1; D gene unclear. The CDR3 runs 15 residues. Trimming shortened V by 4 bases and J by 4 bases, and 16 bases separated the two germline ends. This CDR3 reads CASSSPEGLATEAFF. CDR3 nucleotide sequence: TGTGCCAGCAGTTCCCCCGAAGGACTCGCCACTGAAGCTTTCTTT.

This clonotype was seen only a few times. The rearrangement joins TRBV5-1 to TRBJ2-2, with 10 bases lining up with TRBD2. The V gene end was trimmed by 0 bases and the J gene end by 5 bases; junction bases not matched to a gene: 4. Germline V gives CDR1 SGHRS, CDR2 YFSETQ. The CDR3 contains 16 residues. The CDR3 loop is CASSLGTSGKTGELFF. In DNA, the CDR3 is TGCGCCAGCAGCTTGGGAACTAGCGGGAAAACCGGGGAGCTGTTTTTT.

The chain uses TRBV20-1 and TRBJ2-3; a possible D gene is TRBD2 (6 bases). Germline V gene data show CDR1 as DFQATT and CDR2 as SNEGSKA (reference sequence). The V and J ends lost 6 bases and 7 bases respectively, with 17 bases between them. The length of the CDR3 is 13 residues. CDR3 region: CSASGSLLYTQYF. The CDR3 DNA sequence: TGCAGTGCCTCCGGGAGCTTACTTTATACGCAGTATTTT.

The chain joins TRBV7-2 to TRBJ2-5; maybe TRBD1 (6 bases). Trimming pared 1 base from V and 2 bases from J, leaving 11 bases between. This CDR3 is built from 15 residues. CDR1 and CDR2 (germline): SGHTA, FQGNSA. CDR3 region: CASSLDGTPQETQYF. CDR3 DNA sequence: TGTGCCAGCAGCTTAGACGGGACACCTCAAGAGACCCAGTACTTC.

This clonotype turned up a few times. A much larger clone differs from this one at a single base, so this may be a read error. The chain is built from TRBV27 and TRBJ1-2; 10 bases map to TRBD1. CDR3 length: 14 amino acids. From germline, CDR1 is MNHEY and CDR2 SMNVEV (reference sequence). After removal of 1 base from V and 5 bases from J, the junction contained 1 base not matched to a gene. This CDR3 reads CASSLLGQGYGYTF. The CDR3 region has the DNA TGTGCCAGCAGTTTATTGGGACAGGGGTATGGCTACACCTTC.

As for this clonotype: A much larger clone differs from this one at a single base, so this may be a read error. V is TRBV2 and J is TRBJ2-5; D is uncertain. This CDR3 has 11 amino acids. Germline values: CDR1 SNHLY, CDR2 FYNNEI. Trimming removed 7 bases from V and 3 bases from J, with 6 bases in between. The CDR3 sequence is CASKAEETQYF. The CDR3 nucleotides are TGTGCCAGCAAGGCCGAAGAGACCCAGTACTTC.

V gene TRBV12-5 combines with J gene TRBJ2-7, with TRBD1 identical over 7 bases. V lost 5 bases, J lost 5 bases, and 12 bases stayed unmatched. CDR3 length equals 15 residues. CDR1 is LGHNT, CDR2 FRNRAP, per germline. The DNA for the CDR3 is TGTGCTAGTGGTCCCAGGACAGGCCTGAACCACGAGCAGTACTTC. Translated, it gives CASGPRTGLNHEQYF.